This T cell receptor (beta chain) was captured by sequencing in a study of T-cell memory formation after mild COVID-19. TCRdb passed the 5' RACE reads through MiXCR, listing each CDR3 protein once. The sample has some 210,000 distinct CDR3 sequences; about 27% are singletons. CDR3 length equals 15 residues. V trimming: 1 base; J trimming: 7 bases; junction bases outside the gene matches: 5. The specimen sequenced was PBMCs or a T cell subset sorted from them (not recorded which). The gene calls are TRBV12-3 or TRBV12-4 and TRBJ2-1; 9 positions agree with TRBD2. This TCR was sampled from an adult woman who had mild COVID-19 (a few samples of this study predate the infection). Cell type and time point are not known. The CDR3 loop is CASSLVAGAKNEQFF. The CDR3 DNA sequence: TGTGCCAGCAGTTTAGTAGCGGGAGCGAAGAATGAGCAGTTCTTC.